This T cell receptor beta chain derives from a study of Graves' ophthalmopathy and Graves' hyperthyroidism. About the study: Stable hyperthyroid donors showed no ophthalmopathy during 18 months follow-up. Study results and limitations: Researchers report that a 13-signature model separated ophthalmopathy from stable hyperthyroidism, posting 87.88% sensitivity and less than 82% specificity. Blood also harbored most expanded thyroid clonotypes above 0.001 frequency.

Hyperthyroidism cases were recent diagnoses of under 2 months' duration in people aged 18 to 65. This clonotype is a singleton in its sample. Its antigen remains unidentified. The sequenced template was RNA, covering the TCR beta CDR3 region. First-round RT-PCR with HTBI primers preceded a second-round multiplex PCR. TCRdb re-called the multiplex PCR reads through MiXCR, storing one row per CDR3 protein. The sample consists of around 1.1 million distinct CDR3 sequences, about two fifths of them appearing once. This CDR3 has 12 residues. The germline CDR1 and CDR2 sequences are SQVTM and ANQGSEA. The ends lost 8 bases at V and 4 bases at J; junction bases unmatched: 4.

The chain couples TRBV29-1 to TRBJ2-7, with TRBD2 identical over 11 bases. The clonotype was recovered from an adult man with Graves' hyperthyroidism. Sequencing was carried out using peripheral blood or thyroid tissue (not recorded which). The CDR3 DNA follows: TGCAGCTTTTTAGCGGGAGGGTACGAGCAGTACTTC. Translating gives CSFLAGGYEQYF.